The 27 T cell receptor beta chains in this list originate from one sample, sequenced in a study of T cells in Graves' hyperthyroidism and ophthalmopathy. From RNA transcripts, TCR beta CDR3 regions were amplified. Using the HTBI primer set, a first-round RT-PCR was run on the TCR CDR3. TCRdb processed the multiplex PCR reads anew with MiXCR; each CDR3 protein has one entry. The data show some 250,000 distinct CDR3 sequences, 13% to 15% seen once. The sequenced sample was blood. The source is a middle-aged woman with Graves' hyperthyroidism that later progressed to Graves' ophthalmopathy.

V usage is TRBV12-3 or TRBV12-4 and J usage is TRBJ2-5; 9 bases match TRBD1. The CDR3 has 15 residues. V gave up 5 bases and J gave up 7 bases; unmatched junction bases: 11. The CDR3 DNA sequence: TGTGCCAGCAGTACACAACCGGACAGGGGAGGGACCCAGTACTTC. It specifies CASSTQPDRGGTQYF.

In this sample, this clonotype turned up many times. The chain employs TRBV10-2 and TRBJ2-2; D might be TRBD1 (6 bases). V lost 3 bases, J lost 4 bases, and 9 bases lay in between. CDR1 WSHSY and CDR2 SAAADI come from the germline V gene. This CDR3 comprises 14 residues. The CDR3 nucleotides are TGCGCCAGCAGTGATCCCAGGGGCACCGGGGAGCTGTTTTTT. Translated, it gives CASSDPRGTGELFF.

This clonotype has at least ten counts. The chain joins TRBV20-1 to TRBJ1-1, with D unclear. The CDR3 is 13 amino acids. Trimming pared 0 bases from V and 3 bases from J, leaving 8 bases between. Germline CDR1 is DFQATT and CDR2 is SNEGSKA (reference sequence). The CDR3 nucleotides are TGCAGTGCTAGAGATAACCTCTACACTGAAGCTTTCTTT. It is translated as CSARDNLYTEAFF.

This clonotype was detected many times. Possible read error: a much larger clone is one base away. Because it lacks the conserved phenylalanine or tryptophan at the end, this CDR3 is likely a read error. The rearrangement links TRBV2 to TRBJ2-7, with 8 bases that match TRBD2. Germline loops: CDR1 SNHLY, CDR2 FYNNEI. This CDR3 is 15 amino acids long. V dropped 1 base and J dropped 1; count of bases not matched to a gene: 3. As DNA, the CDR3 is TGTGCCAGCAGTGAAGAAGGACTAGCTTCCTACGAGCAGTACCTC. Amino acid sequence: CASSEEGLASYEQYL.

This clonotype appeared a few times. CDR3 DNA sequence: TGTGCCTGGAGTCGTGACAGGGGCCTTAATGGCTACACCTTC. Translation gives CAWSRDRGLNGYTF. This rearrangement joins TRBV30 to TRBJ1-2, with 8 bases aligning to TRBD1. Germline CDR1 reads GTSNPN; CDR2 reads SVGIG (reference sequence). Losses at the gene ends were 2 bases for V and 6 bases for J; bases not matched to a gene: 8. The CDR3 consists of 14 residues.

This clonotype was detected many times. The chain's CDR3 is CASLGLAGAADTQYF. The CDR3 nucleotides read TGTGCCAGCTTGGGACTAGCGGGAGCAGCAGATACGCAGTATTTT. This sequence joins TRBV6-1 and TRBJ2-3, with TRBD2 identical over 14 bases. V lost 8 bases, J lost 4 bases, and 5 bases stayed unmatched. There are 15 residues in the CDR3. Germline assignment: CDR1 MNHNS and CDR2 SASEGT.

In its sample, this clonotype was seen many times. CDR3 region: CASRYELAENTDTQYF. The CDR3 DNA is TGTGCCAGCAGATATGAACTAGCGGAGAACACAGATACGCAGTATTTT. This chain joins TRBV12-3 or TRBV12-4 and TRBJ2-3; 8 bases match TRBD2. The CDR3 sequence is 16 residues long. The junction had 10 bases not matched to a gene; V was cut back by 6 bases and J by 2 bases.

The chain recombines TRBV15 with TRBJ2-2, with 9 bases fitting TRBD2. Germline lookup yields CDR1 LNHNV and CDR2 YYDKDF (reference sequence). Trimming removed 3 bases from V and 7 bases from J; junction bases left unmatched: 15. This CDR3 is 18 amino acids long. The CDR3 nucleotides are TGTGCCACCAGCAGTGAAGTCCCCGGGACTAGCTTATTCGGGGAGCTGTTTTTT. It translates to CATSSEVPGTSLFGELFF.

This clonotype was recorded at least ten times. The genes are TRBV5-1 and TRBJ2-1, with 8 bases matching TRBD1. The CDR3 has 15 amino acids. CDR1 is SGHRS and CDR2 is YFSETQ in the germline V gene. Trimming cost V 4 bases and J 5 bases; bases outside gene matches: 8. The DNA for the CDR3 is TGCGCCAGCAGCCCATGGGACAGGCTAGACAATGAGCAGTTCTTC. As protein: CASSPWDRLDNEQFF.

There are a few counts of this clonotype. The V call is TRBV20-1, the J call TRBJ2-1; D unresolved. CDR1 and CDR2 from the germline V gene are DFQATT and SNEGSKA (reference sequence). V gave up 7 bases and J gave up 5 bases, with 12 bases separating them. This CDR3 spans 12 amino acids. Here the CDR3 DNA reads TGCAGTGAAAGTTTTTCCCACAATGAGCAGTTCTTC. Protein sequence: CSESFSHNEQFF.

In its sample, this clonotype was seen many times. The chain links TRBV20-1 to TRBJ2-5; 13 bases line up with TRBD2. The CDR3 totals 16 residues. The junction had 9 bases not matched to a gene; V was cut back by 6 bases and J by 2 bases. The germline V gene encodes CDR1 DFQATT and CDR2 SNEGSKA (reference sequence). The chain's CDR3 is CSALGLAGVAQETQYF. In DNA form, the CDR3 reads TGCAGTGCCCTTGGACTAGCGGGAGTCGCTCAAGAGACCCAGTACTTC.

This clonotype was recorded at least ten times. The chain joins TRBV20-1 to TRBJ2-7; TRBD2 aligns across 7 bases. This CDR3 contains 14 residues. Germline CDR1 and CDR2: DFQATT and SNEGSKA (reference sequence). Losses at the gene ends were 6 bases for V and 2 bases for J; bases not matched to a gene: 10. The CDR3 DNA follows: TGCAGTGCCCGTCTACCGCGGGAGCCCTACGAGCAGTACTTC. As protein: CSARLPREPYEQYF.

There are many counts of this clonotype. V and J are TRBV2 and TRBJ2-7; 9 nucleotides match TRBD2. The J segment lost 2 bases and the V segment lost 5 bases, leaving 4 bases of the junction unmatched. This CDR3 contains 14 residues. CDR1 SNHLY and CDR2 FYNNEI come from the germline V gene. CDR3 coding DNA: TGTGCCAGCAGTTTAGCGGGAGCGACCTACGAGCAGTACTTC. Its translation: CASSLAGATYEQYF.

This clonotype was detected ten times or more. This sequence joins TRBV20-1 and TRBJ2-7, with 11 positions matching TRBD1. The CDR3 runs 14 residues. Looked up from germline, CDR1 is DFQATT and CDR2 is SNEGSKA (reference sequence). The V segment lost 6 bases and the J segment 2 bases; nucleotides outside the gene matches: 6. The CDR3 region has the DNA TGCAGTGCGGGGGGACAGGGGGGAGCCTACGAGCAGTACTTC. It yields the protein CSAGGQGGAYEQYF.

The chain is built from TRBV28 and TRBJ1-1; D unresolved. The CDR3 contains 13 residues. The ends were cut back, 2 bases at V and 7 bases at J, with 11 bases in the middle. Germline CDR1 is MDHEN and CDR2 is SYDVKM. CDR3 sequence: CASSLPRFSEAFF. The CDR3 DNA follows: TGTGCCAGCAGTTTACCCCGCTTCAGTGAAGCTTTCTTT.

This clonotype showed up just a few times. The rearrangement links TRBV5-5 to TRBJ1-2, with TRBD1 matching over 8 bases. Germline V lookup: CDR1 SGHKS, CDR2 YYEKEE (reference sequence). The CDR3 covers 16 residues. V trimming: 0 bases; J trimming: 0 bases; junction bases outside the gene matches: 4. CDR3 in DNA: TGTGCCAGCAGCTTGGGACAGGGGCTCCCTAACTATGGCTACACCTTC. This codes for CASSLGQGLPNYGYTF. Combining the CDR3 with reference TRBV5-5 and TRBJ1-2 gives the whole variable domain DAGVTQSPTHLIKTRGQQVTLRCSPISGHKSVSWYQQVLGQGPQFIFQYYEKEERGRGNFPDRFSARQFPNYSSELNVNALLLGDSALYLCASSLGQGLPNYGYTFGSGTRLTVV.

The sample holds many counts of this clonotype. The chain combines TRBV9 with TRBJ2-1, with 11 bases aligning to TRBD2. The CDR3 has 15 amino acids. Germline V gives CDR1 SGDLS, CDR2 YYNGEE. Trimming took 4 bases from V and 7 from J; bases not matched to a gene: 7. CDR3 loop: CASSIAGTSGNEQFF. The DNA for the CDR3 is TGTGCCAGCAGCATAGCCGGGACTAGCGGAAATGAGCAGTTCTTC.

This clonotype was seen at least ten times. The gene calls are TRBV28 and TRBJ1-1; D call uncertain. CDR1 and CDR2 (germline): MDHEN, SYDVKM. The V end was cut by 2 bases, the J end by 8 bases, with 6 bases between. CDR3 length: 11 residues. The CDR3 is CASSLRSEAFF. DNA for the CDR3: TGTGCCAGCAGTTTAAGGTCCGAAGCTTTCTTT.

Of note for this clonotype: A much larger clone differs by one base, so this may be a read error. The CDR3 DNA reads TGTGCCATCAGTGATGCGACAGGGGGCGCGGAGACCCAGTACTTC. It encodes CAISDATGGAETQYF. The rearrangement uses TRBV24-1 and TRBJ2-5; 10 nucleotides align to TRBD1. The CDR3 consists of 15 residues. Germline CDR1 reads KGHDR; CDR2 reads SFDVKD.

The table lists this clonotype with many counts. This sequence joins TRBV7-2 and TRBJ2-5; the match to TRBD1 covers 7 bases. CDR1 is SGHTA and CDR2 is FQGNSA in the germline V gene. The V gene end was trimmed by 5 bases and the J gene end by 5 bases; junction bases not matched to a gene: 11. This CDR3 contains 15 residues. The chain's CDR3 is CASSPNRGSRETQYF. CDR3 coding DNA: TGTGCCAGCAGCCCGAACAGGGGATCTCGGGAGACCCAGTACTTC.

Concerning this clonotype: Mismatch with germline at one junction end may stem from a read error. The chain carries TRBV18 and TRBJ2-2; 13 positions agree with TRBD2. Per the germline V gene, CDR1 is KGHSH and CDR2 is LQKENI. The CDR3 loop spans 17 amino acids. The CDR3 spells CASSPRGLAGESGELVF. The CDR3 DNA follows: TGTGCCAGCTCACCACGCGGACTAGCGGGAGAGTCCGGGGAGCTGGTTTTT.

This clonotype was detected once. This chain joins TRBV7-9 and TRBJ1-6; D not resolved. Germline lookup yields CDR1 SEHNR and CDR2 FQNEAQ (reference sequence). Trimming stripped 5 bases from V and 9 bases from J, with 8 bases between. The CDR3 sequence is 12 residues long. The CDR3: CASSAEVSPLHF. The DNA of the CDR3 is TGTGCCAGCAGCGCCGAGGTTTCACCCCTCCACTTT.

This clonotype was counted a few times. The genes are TRBV19 and TRBJ2-1; 12 nucleotides line up with TRBD2. V was clipped by 4 bases and J by 8 bases; unmatched bases: 6. The CDR3 is 15 amino acids. Germline values: CDR1 LNHDA, CDR2 SQIVND (reference sequence). This CDR3 reads CASSTRLAGVHEQFF. CDR3 DNA sequence: TGTGCCAGTAGTACCCGACTAGCGGGAGTGCATGAGCAGTTCTTC.

The CDR3 region has the DNA TGTGCCAGCAGTCGGACTAGCGGGAGACTGTGGCGAAGGGGTTCGCAGTATTTT. Its protein is CASSRTSGRLWRRGSQYF. The genes are TRBV28 and TRBJ2-3; TRBD2 matches 13 bases. Germline V gene lookup returns CDR1 MDHEN and CDR2 SYDVKM. CDR3 length equals 18 residues. With 5 bases clipped from V and 10 bases from J, the junction kept 18 bases outside the gene matches.

This clonotype was picked up many times. V and J are TRBV5-6 and TRBJ2-1; no firm D call. V was shortened by 0 bases and J by 0 bases, with 10 bases between the two germline ends. CDR1 SGHDT and CDR2 YYEEEE come from the germline V gene. The CDR3 sequence is 16 residues long. This CDR3 reads CASSLDPGASYNEQFF. CDR3 nucleotides: TGTGCCAGCAGCTTGGATCCAGGCGCCTCCTACAATGAGCAGTTCTTC.

This clonotype was observed many times. The chain links TRBV13 to TRBJ1-2, with 7 bases identical to TRBD1. V gave up 4 bases and J gave up 5 bases; unmatched junction bases: 10. The CDR3 has 15 residues. Germline V gene sequence: CDR1 PRHDT, CDR2 FYEKMQ (reference sequence). Here the CDR3 reads CASSWAGGQTYGYTF. CDR3 nucleotide sequence: TGTGCCAGCAGCTGGGCAGGGGGACAGACTTATGGCTACACCTTC.

This clonotype was found a few times. The chain uses TRBV4-2 and TRBJ2-1; no reliable D call. This CDR3 has 17 residues. CDR1 and CDR2 (germline): LGHNA, YNFKEQ. Deletions cut 5 bases from V and 2 bases from J, with 19 bases between. CDR3 nucleotides: TGTGCCAGCAGCTTCGAACGGGCCCTCAGGCCCTACAATGAGCAGTTCTTC. Protein product: CASSFERALRPYNEQFF.